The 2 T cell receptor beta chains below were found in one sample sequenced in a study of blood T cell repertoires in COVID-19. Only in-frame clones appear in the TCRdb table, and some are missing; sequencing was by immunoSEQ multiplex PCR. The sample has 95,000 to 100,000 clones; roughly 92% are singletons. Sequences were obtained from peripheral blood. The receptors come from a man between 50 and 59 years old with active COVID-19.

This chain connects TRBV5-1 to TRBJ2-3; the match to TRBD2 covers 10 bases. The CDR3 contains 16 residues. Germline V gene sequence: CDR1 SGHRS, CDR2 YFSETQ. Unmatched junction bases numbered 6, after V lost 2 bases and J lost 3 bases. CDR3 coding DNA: TGCGCCAGCAGCTTATTAGGACTAGCGGAAACAGATACGCAGTATTTT. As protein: CASSLLGLAETDTQYF.

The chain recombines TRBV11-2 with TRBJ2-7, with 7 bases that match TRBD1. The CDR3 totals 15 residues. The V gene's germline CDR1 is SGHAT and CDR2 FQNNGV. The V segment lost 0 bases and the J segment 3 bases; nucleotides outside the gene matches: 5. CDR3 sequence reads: CASSLEVGGGYEQYF. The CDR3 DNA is TGTGCCAGCAGCTTAGAGGTAGGGGGCGGCTACGAGCAGTACTTC.